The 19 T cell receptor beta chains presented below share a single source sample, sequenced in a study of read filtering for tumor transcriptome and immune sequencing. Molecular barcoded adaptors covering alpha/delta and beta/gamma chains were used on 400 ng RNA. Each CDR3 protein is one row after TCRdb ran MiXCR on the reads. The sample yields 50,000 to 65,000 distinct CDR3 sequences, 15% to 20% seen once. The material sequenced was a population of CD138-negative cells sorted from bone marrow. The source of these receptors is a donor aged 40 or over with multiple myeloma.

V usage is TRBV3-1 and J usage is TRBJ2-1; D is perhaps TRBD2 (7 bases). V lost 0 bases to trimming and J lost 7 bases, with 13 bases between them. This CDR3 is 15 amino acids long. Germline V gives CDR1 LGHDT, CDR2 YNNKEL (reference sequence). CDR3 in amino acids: CASSQDGGRDNEQFF. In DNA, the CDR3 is TGTGCCAGCAGCCAAGACGGGGGGCGCGATAATGAGCAGTTCTTC.

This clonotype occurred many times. The CDR3 region has the DNA TGCAGTGCTAGCCCCGGGCCGTCCGAACAGCCCCAGCATTTT. Its translation is CSASPGPSEQPQHF. The chain uses TRBV20-1 and TRBJ1-5; D uncertain. Germline V gene sequence: CDR1 DFQATT, CDR2 SNEGSKA (reference sequence). V was cut by 3 bases and J by 7 bases, with 16 bases left in between. CDR3 length: 14 residues.

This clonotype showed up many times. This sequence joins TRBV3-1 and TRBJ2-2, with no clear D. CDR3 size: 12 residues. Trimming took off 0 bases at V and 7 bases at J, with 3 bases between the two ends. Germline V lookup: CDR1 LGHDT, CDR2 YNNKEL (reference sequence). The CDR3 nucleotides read TGTGCCAGCAGCCAAGACAGCGGGGAGCTGTTTTTT. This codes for CASSQDSGELFF.

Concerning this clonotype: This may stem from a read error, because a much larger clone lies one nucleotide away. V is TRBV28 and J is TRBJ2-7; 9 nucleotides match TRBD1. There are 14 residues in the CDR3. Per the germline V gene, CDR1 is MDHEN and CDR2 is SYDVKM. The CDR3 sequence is CASSSTGGGYGQYF. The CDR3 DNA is TGTGCCAGCAGTTCAACAGGGGGCGGTTACGGGCAGTACTTC.

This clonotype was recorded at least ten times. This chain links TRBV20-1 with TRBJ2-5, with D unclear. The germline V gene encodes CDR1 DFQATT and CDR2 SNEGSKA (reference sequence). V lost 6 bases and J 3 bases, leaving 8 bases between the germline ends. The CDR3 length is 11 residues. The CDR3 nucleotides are TGCAGTGCCCTACGGGAAGAGACCCAGTACTTC. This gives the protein CSALREETQYF.

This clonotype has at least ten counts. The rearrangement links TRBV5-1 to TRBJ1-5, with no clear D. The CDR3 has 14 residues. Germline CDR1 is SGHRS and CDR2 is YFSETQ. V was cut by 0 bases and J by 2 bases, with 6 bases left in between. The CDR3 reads CASSLDRGNQPQHF. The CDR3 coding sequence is TGCGCCAGCAGCTTGGACAGAGGCAATCAGCCCCAGCATTTT.

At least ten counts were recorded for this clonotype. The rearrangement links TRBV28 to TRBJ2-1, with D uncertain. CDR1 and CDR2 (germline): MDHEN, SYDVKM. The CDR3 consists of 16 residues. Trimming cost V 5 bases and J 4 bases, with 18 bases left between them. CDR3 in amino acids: CASSQYTSPPYNEQFF. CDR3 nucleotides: TGTGCCAGCAGTCAATATACAAGTCCCCCTTACAATGAGCAGTTCTTC.

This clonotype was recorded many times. CDR3 amino acids: CASSSGTGGFGETQYF. The CDR3 bases are TGTGCCAGCAGCTCAGGGACAGGGGGCTTCGGGGAGACCCAGTACTTC. This rearrangement joins TRBV2 to TRBJ2-5; 12 bases are a match to TRBD1. Germline-derived CDR1 and CDR2 are SNHLY and FYNNEI. The V gene end was trimmed by 6 bases and the J gene end by 5 bases; junction bases not matched to a gene: 10. This CDR3 has 16 residues.

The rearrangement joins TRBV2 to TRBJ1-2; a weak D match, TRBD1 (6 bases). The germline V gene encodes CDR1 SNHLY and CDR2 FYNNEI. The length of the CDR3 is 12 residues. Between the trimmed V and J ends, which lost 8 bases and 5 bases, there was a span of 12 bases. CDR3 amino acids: CASAGVEYGYTF. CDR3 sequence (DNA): TGTGCCAGCGCAGGGGTAGAGTATGGCTACACCTTC.

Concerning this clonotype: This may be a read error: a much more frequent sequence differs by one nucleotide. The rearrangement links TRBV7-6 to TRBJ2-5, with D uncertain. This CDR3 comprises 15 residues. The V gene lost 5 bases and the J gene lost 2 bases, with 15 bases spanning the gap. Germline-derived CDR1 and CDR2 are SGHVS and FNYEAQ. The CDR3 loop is CASSTRPSQQETQYF. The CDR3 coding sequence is TGTGCCAGCAGCACCAGGCCCTCCCAACAAGAGACCCAGTACTTC.

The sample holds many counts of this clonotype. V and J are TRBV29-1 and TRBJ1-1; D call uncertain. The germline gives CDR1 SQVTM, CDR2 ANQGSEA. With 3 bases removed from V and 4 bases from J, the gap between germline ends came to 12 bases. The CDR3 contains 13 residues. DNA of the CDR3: TGCAGCGTTGATAGGACGGCTGGCACTGAAGCTTTCTTT. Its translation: CSVDRTAGTEAFF.

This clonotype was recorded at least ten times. The CDR3 DNA reads as TGCGCCAGCAGGGGCAGGGGAACCGAGCAGTACTTC. Translation gives CASRGRGTEQYF. The rearrangement joins TRBV10-1 to TRBJ2-7, with a possible D match to TRBD1 (6 bases). The CDR3 totals 12 residues. The germline V gene encodes CDR1 WNHNN and CDR2 SYGVQD (reference sequence). Trimming pared 6 bases from V and 6 bases from J, leaving 12 bases between.

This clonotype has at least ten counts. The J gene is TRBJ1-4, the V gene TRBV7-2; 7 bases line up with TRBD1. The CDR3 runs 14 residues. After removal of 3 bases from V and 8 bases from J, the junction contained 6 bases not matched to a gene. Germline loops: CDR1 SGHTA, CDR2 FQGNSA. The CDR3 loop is CASSLQGVGEKLFF. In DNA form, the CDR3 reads TGTGCCAGCAGCTTGCAGGGGGTGGGCGAAAAACTGTTTTTT.

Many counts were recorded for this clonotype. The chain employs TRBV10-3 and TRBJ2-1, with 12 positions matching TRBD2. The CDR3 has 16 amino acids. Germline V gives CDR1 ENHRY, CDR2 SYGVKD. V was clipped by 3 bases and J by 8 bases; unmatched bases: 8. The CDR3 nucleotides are TGTGCCATCAGTGAACTAGCGGGAGGAGGTCTGGATGAGCAGTTCTTC. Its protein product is CAISELAGGGLDEQFF.

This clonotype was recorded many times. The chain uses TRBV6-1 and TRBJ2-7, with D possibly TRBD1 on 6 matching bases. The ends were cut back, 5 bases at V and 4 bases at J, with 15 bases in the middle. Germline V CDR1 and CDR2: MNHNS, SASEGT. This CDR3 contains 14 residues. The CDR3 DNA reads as TGTGCCAGCAGTAGTAACAGGGCTCTGTACGAGCAGTACTTC. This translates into CASSSNRALYEQYF.

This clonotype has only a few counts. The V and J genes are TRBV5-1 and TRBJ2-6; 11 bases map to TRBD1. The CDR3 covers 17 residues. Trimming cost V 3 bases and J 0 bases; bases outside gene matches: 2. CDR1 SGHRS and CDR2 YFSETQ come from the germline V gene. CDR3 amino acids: CASSSDRGHSGANVLTF. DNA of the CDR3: TGCGCCAGCAGCTCGGACAGGGGGCACTCTGGGGCCAACGTCCTGACTTTC.

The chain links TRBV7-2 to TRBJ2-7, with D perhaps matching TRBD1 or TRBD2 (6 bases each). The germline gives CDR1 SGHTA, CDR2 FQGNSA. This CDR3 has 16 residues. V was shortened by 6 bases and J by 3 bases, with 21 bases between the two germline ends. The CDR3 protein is CASRERGDAVYYEQYF. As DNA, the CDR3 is TGTGCCAGCAGGGAAAGGGGGGACGCTGTTTACTACGAGCAGTACTTC.

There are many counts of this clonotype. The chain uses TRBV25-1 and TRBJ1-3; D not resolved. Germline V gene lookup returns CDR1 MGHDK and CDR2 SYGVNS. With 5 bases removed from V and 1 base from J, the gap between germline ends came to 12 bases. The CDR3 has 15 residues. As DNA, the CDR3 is TGTGCCAGCAGTCCCCCCCGGCATTCTGGAAACACCATATATTTT. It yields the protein CASSPPRHSGNTIYF. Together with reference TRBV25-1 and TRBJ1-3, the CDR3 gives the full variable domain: EADIYQTPRYLVIGTGKKITLECSQTMGHDKMYWYQQDPGMELHLIHYSYGVNSTEKGDLSSESTVSRIRTEHFPLTLESARPSHTSQYLCASSPPRHSGNTIYFGEGSWLTVV.

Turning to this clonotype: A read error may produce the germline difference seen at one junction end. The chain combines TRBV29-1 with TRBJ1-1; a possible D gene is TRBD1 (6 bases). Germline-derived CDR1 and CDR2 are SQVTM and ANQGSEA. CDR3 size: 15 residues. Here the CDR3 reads CSVGGAPRFCTEAFF. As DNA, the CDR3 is TGCAGCGTTGGGGGGGCACCAAGATTTTGCACTGAGGCTTTCTTT.